Each of the 10 T cell receptor beta chains below was sequenced from the same sample in a study of response to subunit inactivated influenza vaccine. TCRdb re-called the RT-PCR reads through MiXCR, storing one row per CDR3 protein. The repertoire holds 150,000 or so distinct CDR3 sequences, with over 8.5% as singletons. The specimen was CD8+ T cells sorted from PBMCs, collected roughly 24 months after vaccination. These receptor sequences come from a man between 50 and 69 years old who received an inactivated influenza vaccine.

The CDR3 nucleotides read TGTGCCAGCAGTTTATCAGGGGCCTACAATGAGCAGTTCTTC. The encoded protein is CASSLSGAYNEQFF. This chain links TRBV12-3 or TRBV12-4 with TRBJ2-1; perhaps TRBD1 as D (6 bases). V was shortened by 2 bases and J by 2 bases, with 7 bases between the two germline ends. The length of the CDR3 is 14 residues.

This clonotype was detected only a few times. The CDR3 nucleotides read TGTGCCAGCAGTTACTATCGGGGAAACACAGATACGCAGTATTTT. This encodes CASSYYRGNTDTQYF. The gene calls are TRBV6-5 and TRBJ2-3; tentatively, D is TRBD2 (5 bases). Germline CDR1 and CDR2: MNHEY and SVGAGI. V lost 1 base and J 2 bases, leaving 10 bases between the germline ends. This CDR3 has 15 amino acids.

Comments on this clonotype: A much larger clone lies a single base off, so this may be a read error. This CDR3 reads CASSEDSGSKYNEQFF. CDR3 in DNA: TGCGCCAGCAGCGAAGATTCCGGGTCAAAATACAATGAGCAGTTCTTC. The genes are TRBV4-3 and TRBJ2-1; D is undetermined. Germline assignment: CDR1 LGHNA and CDR2 YSLEER. This CDR3 contains 16 residues.

J is TRBJ1-1 and V is TRBV4-1, with D possibly matching TRBD1 (5 bases). Germline lookup yields CDR1 MGHRA and CDR2 YSYEKL. The CDR3 has 16 residues. Trimming stripped 0 bases from V and 4 bases from J, with 15 bases between. CDR3 region: CASSQEEVAGVTEAFF. In DNA, the CDR3 is TGCGCCAGCAGCCAAGAAGAAGTAGCGGGGGTCACTGAAGCTTTCTTT.

This clonotype turned up a few times. The gene calls are TRBV19 and TRBJ1-4; 7 bases line up with TRBD1. This CDR3 has 15 residues. Trimming at V came to 4 bases and at J to 7 bases, leaving 9 bases not matched to a gene. CDR1 LNHDA and CDR2 SQIVND come from the germline V gene (reference sequence). CDR3 residues: CASSTYRDSAEKLFF. CDR3 in DNA: TGTGCCAGTAGTACCTACCGGGACAGCGCTGAAAAACTGTTTTTT.

There are a few counts of this clonotype. The chain recombines TRBV20-1 with TRBJ2-4; D is unresolved. The CDR3 consists of 14 residues. The V end was cut by 0 bases, the J end by 2 bases, with 8 bases between. Germline values: CDR1 DFQATT, CDR2 SNEGSKA (reference sequence). The DNA of the CDR3 is TGCAGTGCTAGAGATGAAGGGACCAAAAACATTCAGTACTTC. Residues: CSARDEGTKNIQYF.

This clonotype was seen only a few times. J is TRBJ2-2 and V is TRBV6-2 or TRBV6-3; 8 bases align to TRBD2. Trimming took 4 bases from V and 6 from J; bases not matched to a gene: 4. The CDR3 is 14 residues long. Germline CDR1 and CDR2: MNHEY and SVGEGT. Here the CDR3 reads CASSSRTSSGELFF. The CDR3 coding sequence is TGTGCCAGCAGTTCCCGGACTAGCTCCGGGGAGCTGTTTTTT.

This clonotype occurred many times. This chain connects TRBV27 to TRBJ2-3; D gene uncertain. The CDR3 has 15 residues. The germline gives CDR1 MNHEY, CDR2 SMNVEV (reference sequence). The germline V and J ends were trimmed by 0 bases and 1 base, with 8 bases remaining between them. CDR3 region: CASSLSVAGTDTQYF. CDR3 DNA: TGTGCCAGCAGTTTATCTGTGGCGGGCACAGATACGCAGTATTTT.

The chain employs TRBV12-3 or TRBV12-4 and TRBJ2-3; D is tentatively TRBD1 or TRBD2 (5 bases each). The CDR3 has 17 residues. V was shortened by 1 base and J by 0 bases, with 14 bases between the two germline ends. Here the CDR3 DNA reads TGTGCCAGCAGTTTAGTCCCGGGGCGGGTAAGCACAGATACGCAGTATTTT. Amino acids: CASSLVPGRVSTDTQYF.

This clonotype was seen a handful of times. This rearrangement joins TRBV6-2 or TRBV6-3 to TRBJ2-1; TRBD2 agrees at 13 bases. The junction had 12 bases not matched to a gene; V was cut back by 6 bases and J by 7 bases. The CDR3 length is 17 residues. Germline CDR1 MNHEY, CDR2 SVGEGT. The CDR3 loop reads CASSYPHRTSGRNEQFF. In DNA form, the CDR3 reads TGTGCCAGCAGCTACCCGCACCGGACTAGCGGGAGAAATGAGCAGTTCTTC.